In this sample, the clone carrying this T cell receptor beta chain turned up once. Its antigen is undetermined. The entry originates in a study of shared clonotypes between healthy human individuals. The protocol was immunoSEQ multiplex PCR, while the TCRdb copy is restricted to in-frame clones and leaves out a portion. The sample lists nearly 2 million clones; approximately 94% were seen once. The CDR3 contains 16 residues. The V gene's germline CDR1 is KGHSH and CDR2 LQKENI. Losses at the gene ends were 3 bases for V and 7 bases for J; bases not matched to a gene: 4. Study conclusions and caveats: Naive subsets typically showed greater estimated richness than memory subsets. Among a handful of donors, roughly 5% of naive CD4 clonotypes were found in common.

Positive CCR7 selection of CD45RO-negative cells yielded the naive CD8 cells, and terminally differentiated effector memory CD45RA+ cells were excluded. The chain uses TRBV18 and TRBJ2-1, with TRBD2 identical over 15 bases. This clonotype was obtained from a man between 18 and 35 years old in good health. Sample: naive CD8+ T cells sorted from blood. CDR3 sequence reads: CASSPFGLAGGNEQFF. The CDR3 DNA sequence: TGTGCCAGCTCACCCTTCGGACTAGCGGGGGGGAATGAGCAGTTCTTC.